These 17 T cell receptor beta chains came from one sample sequenced in a study of blood T cell repertoires in COVID-19. TCRdb keeps only in-frame clones here, not all; method: immunoSEQ multiplex PCR. The data show around 70,000 clones, roughly 70% seen once. Sequencing was carried out using peripheral blood. These receptors all come from a man in his 70s with acute or convalescent COVID-19.

The chain couples TRBV28 to TRBJ2-7; 7 positions match TRBD1. The CDR3 is 18 residues long. CDR1 MDHEN and CDR2 SYDVKM come from the germline V gene. The ends lost 4 bases at V and 4 bases at J; junction bases unmatched: 19. This chain's CDR3 is CASSSNFRDSTILYEQYF. The CDR3 DNA is TGTGCCAGCAGTTCCAACTTCCGGGACAGCACTATTTTGTACGAGCAGTACTTC.

This clone appeared once. The chain employs TRBV28 and TRBJ1-2, with a weak D call TRBD1 (5 bases). The germline V and J ends were trimmed by 4 bases and 7 bases, with 19 bases remaining between them. This CDR3 spans 15 amino acids. Germline V gene sequence: CDR1 MDHEN, CDR2 SYDVKM. The CDR3 DNA reads as TGTGCCAGCAGTTGGGGTGGGGGAGGTGGAATTGGCTACACCTTC. Translation gives CASSWGGGGGIGYTF.

V usage is TRBV12-5 and J usage is TRBJ2-3; 7 bases fit TRBD1. V was clipped by 1 base and J by 2 bases; unmatched bases: 6. The CDR3 has 16 amino acids. CDR1 is LGHNT and CDR2 is FRNRAP in the germline V gene. The CDR3 bases are TGTGCTAGTGGTTTGGGGTCCACAGGGGCCACAGATACGCAGTATTTT. The encoded protein is CASGLGSTGATDTQYF.

In the case of this clone: This sequence may be a read error, since a much larger clone differs from it by one base. The chain joins TRBV12-3 or TRBV12-4 to TRBJ1-5; D possibly corresponds to TRBD1 (5 bases). The V gene lost 6 bases and the J gene lost 0 bases, with 6 bases spanning the gap. The CDR3 spans 13 residues. The CDR3 DNA sequence: TGTGCCAGCAGCAGGGTTAGCAATCAGCCCCAGCATTTT. It translates to CASSRVSNQPQHF.

V gene TRBV5-1 combines with J gene TRBJ1-5; TRBD1 is a possible D gene (6 bases). This CDR3 is built from 15 residues. Between the trimmed V and J ends, which lost 7 bases and 4 bases, there was a span of 18 bases. Germline CDR1 and CDR2: SGHRS and YFSETQ. The CDR3 sequence: CASSPGGLENQPQHF. The CDR3 coding sequence is TGCGCCAGCTCCCCGGGGGGGCTTGAGAATCAGCCCCAGCATTTT.

This rearrangement joins TRBV27 to TRBJ1-2; no clear D. V lost 3 bases to trimming and J lost 7 bases, with 15 bases between them. CDR1 is MNHEY, CDR2 SMNVEV, per germline (reference sequence). The CDR3 covers 14 residues. CDR3 amino acids: CASSLMAVTGGYTF. CDR3 sequence (DNA): TGTGCCAGCAGTTTGATGGCTGTGACGGGTGGCTACACCTTC.

The sample holds one count of this clone. The chain links TRBV9 to TRBJ2-1, with TRBD1 as a possible D gene (5 bases). Trimming removed 2 bases at V and 1 base at J, with 10 bases between. Germline loops: CDR1 SGDLS, CDR2 YYNGEE. CDR3 length: 15 residues. CDR3 amino acids: CASSVLGVSYNEQFF. CDR3 DNA: TGTGCCAGCAGCGTTCTAGGGGTATCCTACAATGAGCAGTTCTTC. Looking up the rest from reference TRBV9 and TRBJ2-1 gives the full variable domain: DSGVTQTPKHLITATGQRVTLRCSPRSGDLSVYWYQQSLDQGLQFLIQYYNGEERAKGNILERFSAQQFPDLHSELNLSSLELGDSALYFCASSVLGVSYNEQFFGPGTRLTVL.

The chain joins TRBV19 to TRBJ2-1, with 8 bases identical to TRBD1. J was trimmed by 3 bases and V by 4 bases; bases with no gene match: 11. CDR1 is LNHDA and CDR2 is SQIVND in the germline V gene (reference sequence). The CDR3 covers 17 residues. CDR3 bases: TGTGCCAGTAGTAGCGGACAGGGAACGATTTTCTACAATGAGCAGTTCTTC. This translates into CASSSGQGTIFYNEQFF.

This clone was seen once. The chain couples TRBV18 to TRBJ1-6; D is unclear. Germline CDR1 KGHSH, CDR2 LQKENI. This CDR3 spans 16 amino acids. Trimming pared 5 bases from V and 0 bases from J, leaving 11 bases between. The CDR3 is CASSYTGISYNSPLHF. CDR3 in DNA: TGTGCCAGCTCATATACGGGTATCTCCTATAATTCACCCCTCCACTTT.

By frequency in the sample, this clone is medium-sized. The chain combines TRBV6-1 with TRBJ1-5, with a weak D call TRBD1 (5 bases). Trimming left V 1 base short and J 3 bases short, with 7 bases between. The CDR3 sequence is 14 residues long. CDR1 is MNHNS, CDR2 SASEGT, per germline. Here the CDR3 reads CASSEVTDNQPQHF. DNA for the CDR3: TGTGCCAGCAGTGAAGTGACAGACAATCAGCCCCAGCATTTT.

J is TRBJ2-5 and V is TRBV11-1, with D perhaps TRBD1 (6 bases). Trimming took off 4 bases at V and 5 bases at J, with 14 bases between the two ends. Looked up from germline, CDR1 is SGHAT and CDR2 is FQDESV (reference sequence). The CDR3 has 14 amino acids. CDR3 DNA: TGTGCCAGCAGCTCCCCAGGGGCCGGGGAGACCCAGTACTTC. Amino acids: CASSSPGAGETQYF.

V is TRBV29-1 and J is TRBJ2-7, with TRBD2 matching over 7 bases. With 6 bases clipped from V and 6 bases from J, the junction kept 8 bases outside the gene matches. CDR3 size: 12 residues. From germline, CDR1 is SQVTM and CDR2 ANQGSEA. The CDR3 DNA reads as TGCAGCGTCCTGACTAGCCGTTCCGAGCAGTACTTC. It yields the protein CSVLTSRSEQYF.

The chain links TRBV7-9 to TRBJ1-3, with unresolved D. Germline CDR1 reads SEHNR; CDR2 reads FQNEAQ (reference sequence). Deletions cut 5 bases from V and 0 bases from J, with 11 bases between. This CDR3 contains 15 residues. CDR3 DNA sequence: TGTGCCAGCAGCCTCCAGGTATTCTCTGGAAACACCATATATTTT. The encoded protein is CASSLQVFSGNTIYF.

The rearrangement links TRBV28 to TRBJ2-2; 7 bases fit TRBD2. This CDR3 contains 17 residues. V shed 1 base and J 5 bases; nucleotides not matched to a gene: 10. Germline CDR1 MDHEN, CDR2 SYDVKM. DNA for the CDR3: TGTGCCAGCAGTTTATCGGCGGCTAGCGGAACAACCGGGGAGCTGTTTTTT. It is translated as CASSLSAASGTTGELFF.

The chain links TRBV20-1 to TRBJ2-1, with D perhaps matching TRBD2 (6 bases). Germline V gene lookup returns CDR1 DFQATT and CDR2 SNEGSKA (reference sequence). The CDR3 is made up of 15 amino acids. The V and J ends lost 3 bases and 2 bases respectively, with 14 bases between them. The CDR3 DNA reads as TGCAGTGCTAGTTATCCGGACTATACCTACAATGAGCAGTTCTTC. Its protein is CSASYPDYTYNEQFF.

Only a few counts were recorded for this clone. This chain uses TRBV5-4 with TRBJ2-1; TRBD1 agrees at 7 bases. Germline lookup yields CDR1 SGHNT and CDR2 YYREEE (reference sequence). The CDR3 covers 13 residues. The ends lost 6 bases at V and 6 bases at J; junction bases unmatched: 6. CDR3 residues: CASTIQGSNEQFF. CDR3 bases: TGTGCCAGCACAATACAGGGGAGCAATGAGCAGTTCTTC.

DNA of the CDR3: TGTGCCAGCAGCCCCGAGGGACTAACCTACGAGCAGTACTTC. Translation: CASSPEGLTYEQYF. The genes are TRBV3-1 (or the pseudogene TRBV3-2) and TRBJ2-7; the match to TRBD2 covers 7 bases. The CDR3 extends over 14 amino acids. With V trimmed by 4 bases and J by 2 bases, 5 bases remained unmatched. Germline assignment: CDR1 LGHDT and CDR2 YNNKEL (reference sequence).